Given below is one TCR beta chain in context. The data belong to a study of blood T cell repertoires in COVID-19. Overall study context: Material from acute and convalescent COVID-19 was sourced from the United States, Italy and Spain. PBMCs, B-cell-depleted T cells, or T cells provided the cDNA or gDNA that made up the material.

In the source study's methods: The assay estimated nucleated cells by amplifying reference gene primers. Profiled with immunoSEQ multiplex PCR; TCRdb holds only in-frame clones, not every one. D and trimming come from the DNA, and the V and J calls and clone size come from that table. The sample gives 93,000 or so clones, about 80% of which show up once; 10% to 15% is in the top ten. The CDR3 is made up of 15 amino acids. The ends were cut back, 5 bases at V and 3 bases at J, with 13 bases in the middle. Germline CDR1 and CDR2: SGHAT and FQNNGV. What was sequenced was peripheral blood. V and J are TRBV11-2 and TRBJ1-4, with TRBD1 as a possible D gene (6 bases). The source of this sequence is a human donor in a cohort sampled during active or convalescent COVID-19. CDR3 in amino acids: CASSPRGQPNEKLFF. For the CDR3, the DNA is TGTGCCAGCAGCCCCCGGGGACAACCTAATGAAAAACTGTTTTTT. Complete variable domain (other parts from reference TRBV11-2 and TRBJ1-4): EAGVAQSPRYKIIEKRQSVAFWCNPISGHATLYWYQQILGQGPKLLIQFQNNGVVDDSQLPKDRFSAERLKGVDSTLKIQPAKLEDSAVYLCASSPRGQPNEKLFFGSGTQLSVL.